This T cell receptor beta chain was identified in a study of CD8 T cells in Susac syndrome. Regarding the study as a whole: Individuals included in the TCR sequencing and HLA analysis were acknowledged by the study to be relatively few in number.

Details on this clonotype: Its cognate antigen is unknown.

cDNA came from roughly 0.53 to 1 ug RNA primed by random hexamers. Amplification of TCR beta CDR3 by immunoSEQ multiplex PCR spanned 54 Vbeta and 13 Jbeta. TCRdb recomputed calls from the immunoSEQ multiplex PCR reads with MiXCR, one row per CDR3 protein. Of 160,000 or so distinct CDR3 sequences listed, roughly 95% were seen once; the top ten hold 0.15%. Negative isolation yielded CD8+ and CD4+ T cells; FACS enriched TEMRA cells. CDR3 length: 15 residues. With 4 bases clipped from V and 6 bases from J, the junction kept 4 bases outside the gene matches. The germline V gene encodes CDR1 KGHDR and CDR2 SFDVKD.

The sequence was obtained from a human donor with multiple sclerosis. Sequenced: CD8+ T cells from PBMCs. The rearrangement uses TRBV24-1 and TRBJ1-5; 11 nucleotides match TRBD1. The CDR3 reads CATSESDRGRQPQHF. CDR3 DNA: TGTGCCACCAGTGAGTCGGACAGGGGGCGTCAGCCCCAGCATTTT.